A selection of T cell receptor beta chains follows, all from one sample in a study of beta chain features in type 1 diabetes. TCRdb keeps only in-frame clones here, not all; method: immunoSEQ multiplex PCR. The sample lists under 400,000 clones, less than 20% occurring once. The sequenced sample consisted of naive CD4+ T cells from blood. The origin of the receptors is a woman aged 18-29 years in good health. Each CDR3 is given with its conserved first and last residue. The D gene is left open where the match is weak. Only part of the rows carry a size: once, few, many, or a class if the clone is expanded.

CASRLVAGNTGELFF,TRBV7-2,-,TRBJ2-2,TRBD2
CASSSGGFSTDTQYF,TRBV7-2,-,TRBJ2-3,TRBD1
CASSTTGSGANVLTF,TRBV5-4,few,TRBJ2-6,-
CASSTGQDPYGYTF,TRBV5-4,-,TRBJ1-2,TRBD1
CAWSVLSGAPKYF,TRBV30,-,TRBJ2-7,TRBD2
CASSSSMNTEAFF,TRBV11-3,-,TRBJ1-1,-
CASMGGGGYTF,TRBV7-2,-,TRBJ1-2,-
CASSTGLEYNEQFF,TRBV5-6,-,TRBJ2-1,-
CASIPQGRYPDTQYF,TRBV28,-,TRBJ2-3,-
CASSVHRFYEQFF,TRBV6-1,few,TRBJ2-1,-
CAWTPRLARNEQYF,TRBV30,-,TRBJ2-7,TRBD2
CASSRTSGLNNEQFF,TRBV5-1,few,TRBJ2-1,TRBD2
CASSKGHGYATNEKLFF,TRBV11-2,-,TRBJ1-4,-
CASSEASRAYEQYF,TRBV6-1,few,TRBJ2-7,-
CASTGYSEAFF,TRBV6-5,few,TRBJ1-1,-
CASKGLAENIQYF,TRBV5-1,-,TRBJ2-4,TRBD2
CASSYDSSGANVLTF,TRBV5-4,few,TRBJ2-6,-
CASSVDRGWGSPLHF,TRBV9,-,TRBJ1-6,-
CASSQSRSETQYF,TRBV16,-,TRBJ2-5,-
CASRRGTTDYEQYF,TRBV6-6,-,TRBJ2-7,TRBD2
CASSQDYAREKTGELFF,TRBV4-2,-,TRBJ2-2,TRBD2
CASRPGGDHTEAFF,TRBV19,few,TRBJ1-1,-
CALMGQLNSPLHF,TRBV30,-,TRBJ1-6,TRBD1
CAWSGHRNTEAFF,TRBV30,few,TRBJ1-1,-
CASSEVGGPYSPLHF,TRBV6-1,-,TRBJ1-6,-
CASSTGTSGRSGEQFF,TRBV11-2,-,TRBJ2-1,TRBD2
CASSTRQTYEQYF,TRBV7-2,few,TRBJ2-7,-
CSVADRTYGYTF,TRBV29-1,-,TRBJ1-2,-
CASSRAFQETQYF,TRBV6-6,-,TRBJ2-5,-
CASSQGPQETQYF,TRBV4-1,-,TRBJ2-5,-
CACADGGNYGYTF,TRBV30,-,TRBJ1-2,-
CASRSGGYEQYF,TRBV2,-,TRBJ2-7,TRBD2
CASSLRDTQYF,TRBV11-3,few,TRBJ2-3,-
CAWTGYNEQFF,TRBV30,-,TRBJ2-1,-
CASSLMGGGDEQFF,TRBV7-2,few,TRBJ2-1,TRBD2